This T cell receptor beta chain was retrieved from a study of T cells in women clearing cervical HPV infection. This CDR3 spans 13 amino acids. The V and J ends lost 3 bases and 2 bases respectively, with 7 bases between them. As for this clone: The read stops 3 residues short of the end of the CDR3; the missing end is completed from the germline J gene.

The repertoire was sequenced with immunoSEQ multiplex PCR; TCRdb's copy has only in-frame clones and lacks some. Its listing shows about 46,000 clones. Sequencing was carried out using blood buffy coat. The sequence was obtained from a woman aged 18 to 75 with a cervical HPV16 infection that either progressed to CIN3+ or cleared (not recorded which). The chain carries TRBV12-3 or TRBV12-4 and TRBJ1-2; D perhaps matches TRBD1 (5 bases). CDR3 in amino acids: CASSFSGNYGYTF. The sequenced CDR3 bases are TGTGCCAGCAGTTTTTCAGGGAACTATGGC.